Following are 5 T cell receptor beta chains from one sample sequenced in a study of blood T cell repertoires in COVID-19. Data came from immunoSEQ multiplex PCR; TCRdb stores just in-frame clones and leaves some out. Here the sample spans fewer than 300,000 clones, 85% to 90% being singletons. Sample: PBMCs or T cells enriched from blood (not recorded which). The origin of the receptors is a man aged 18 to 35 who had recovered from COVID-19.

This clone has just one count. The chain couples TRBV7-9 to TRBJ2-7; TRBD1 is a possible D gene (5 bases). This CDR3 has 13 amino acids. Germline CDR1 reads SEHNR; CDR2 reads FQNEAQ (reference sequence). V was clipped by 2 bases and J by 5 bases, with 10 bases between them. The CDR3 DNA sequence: TGTGCCAGCAGCTTAAGGGGAACCCACGAGCAGTACTTC. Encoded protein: CASSLRGTHEQYF.

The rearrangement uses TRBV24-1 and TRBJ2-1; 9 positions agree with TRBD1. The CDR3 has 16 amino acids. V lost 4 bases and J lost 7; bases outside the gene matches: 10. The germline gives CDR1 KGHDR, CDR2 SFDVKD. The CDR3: CATSEQGARFWNEQFF. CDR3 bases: TGTGCCACCAGTGAACAGGGGGCCCGATTCTGGAATGAGCAGTTCTTC.

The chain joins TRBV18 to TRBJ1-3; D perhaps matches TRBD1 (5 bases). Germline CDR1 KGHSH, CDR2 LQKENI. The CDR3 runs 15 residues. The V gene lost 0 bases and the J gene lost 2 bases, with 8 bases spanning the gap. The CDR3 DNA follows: TGTGCCAGCTCACCACCAGGCAGGGCTGGAAACACCATATATTTT. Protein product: CASSPPGRAGNTIYF. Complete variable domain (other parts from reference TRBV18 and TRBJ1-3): NAGVMQNPRHLVRRRGQEARLRCSPMKGHSHVYWYRQLPEEGLKFMVYLQKENIIDESGMPKERFSAEFPKEGPSILRIQQVVRGDSAAYFCASSPPGRAGNTIYFGEGSWLTVV.

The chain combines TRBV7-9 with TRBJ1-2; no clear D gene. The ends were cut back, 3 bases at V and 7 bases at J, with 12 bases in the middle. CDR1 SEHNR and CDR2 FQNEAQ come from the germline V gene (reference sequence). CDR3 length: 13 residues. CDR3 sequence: CASSFPQTSGYTF. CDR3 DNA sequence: TGTGCCAGCAGCTTCCCACAGACATCTGGCTACACCTTC.

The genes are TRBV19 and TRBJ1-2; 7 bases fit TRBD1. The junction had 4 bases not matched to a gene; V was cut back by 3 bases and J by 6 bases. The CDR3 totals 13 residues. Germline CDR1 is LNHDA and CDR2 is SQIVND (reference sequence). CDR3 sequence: CASSIGTGDGYTF. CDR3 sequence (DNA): TGTGCCAGTAGTATCGGTACAGGGGATGGCTACACCTTC.